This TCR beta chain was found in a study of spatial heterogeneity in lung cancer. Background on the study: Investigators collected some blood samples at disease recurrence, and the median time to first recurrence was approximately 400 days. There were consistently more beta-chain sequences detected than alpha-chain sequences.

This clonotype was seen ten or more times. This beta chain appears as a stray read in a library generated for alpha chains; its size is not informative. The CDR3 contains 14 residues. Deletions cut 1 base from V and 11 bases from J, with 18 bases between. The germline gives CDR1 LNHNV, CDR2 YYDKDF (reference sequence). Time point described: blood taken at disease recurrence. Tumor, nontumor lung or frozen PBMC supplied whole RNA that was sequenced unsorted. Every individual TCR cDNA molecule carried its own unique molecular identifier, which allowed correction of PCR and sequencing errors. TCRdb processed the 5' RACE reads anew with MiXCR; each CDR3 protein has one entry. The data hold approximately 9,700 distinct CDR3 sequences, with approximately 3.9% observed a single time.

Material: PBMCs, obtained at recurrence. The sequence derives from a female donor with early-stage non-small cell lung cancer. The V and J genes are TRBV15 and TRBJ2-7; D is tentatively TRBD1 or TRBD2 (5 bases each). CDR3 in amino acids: CATSRGGRSGREYF. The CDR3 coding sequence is TGTGCCACCAGCAGAGGAGGGCGAAGTGGCAGGGAGTACTTC.